Following are 16 T cell receptor beta chains from one sample sequenced in a study of cytomegalovirus exposure and HLA in healthy donors. Assay: immunoSEQ multiplex PCR; the TCRdb copy retains only in-frame clones and omits some. The sample comprises about 220,000 clones, approximately 80% of which are singletons, and about 14% rests with the top ten. Specimen: PBMCs. These receptor sequences come from a woman in her twenties or thirties in good health and CMV-seropositive.

The rearrangement uses TRBV7-2 and TRBJ2-7; D ambiguous. The length of the CDR3 is 15 residues. Trimming stripped 0 bases from V and 0 bases from J, with 9 bases between. Germline V gene data show CDR1 as SGHTA and CDR2 as FQGNSA. DNA of the CDR3: TGTGCCAGCAGCTTAGCGGTTGGGGACTCCTACGAGCAGTACTTC. The encoded protein is CASSLAVGDSYEQYF.

The J gene is TRBJ2-5, the V gene TRBV30, with 7 bases lining up with TRBD2. The trim removed 4 bases at V and 6 bases at J, leaving 11 bases unmatched. There are 14 residues in the CDR3. CDR1 GTSNPN and CDR2 SVGIG come from the germline V gene (reference sequence). This CDR3 is CAWMGGGPGKTQYF. As DNA, the CDR3 is TGTGCCTGGATGGGGGGAGGGCCGGGCAAGACCCAGTACTTC.

The CDR3 loop reads CAWGTRRANYGYTF. The CDR3 DNA follows: TGTGCCTGGGGGACGAGGAGAGCTAACTATGGCTACACCTTC. The genes are TRBV30 and TRBJ1-2, with D tentatively TRBD1 (5 bases). Germline V gives CDR1 GTSNPN, CDR2 SVGIG (reference sequence). The CDR3 is made up of 14 amino acids. V lost 5 bases and J lost 0, with 13 bases in between. Using reference TRBV30 and TRBJ1-2 for the parts outside the CDR3, the full variable domain is SQTIHQWPATLVQPVGSPLSLECTVEGTSNPNLYWYRQAAGRGLQLLFYSVGIGQISSEVPQNLSASRPQDRQFILSSKKLLLSDSGFYLCAWGTRRANYGYTFGSGTRLTVV.

The chain has TRBV5-1 and TRBJ1-5; D is unclear. Per the germline V gene, CDR1 is SGHRS and CDR2 is YFSETQ. The CDR3 totals 13 residues. Trimming took off 0 bases at V and 7 bases at J, with 8 bases between the two ends. The CDR3 DNA sequence: TGCGCCAGCAGCTTGGATGGGGAGCAGCCCCAGCATTTT. It yields the protein CASSLDGEQPQHF. Drawing the rest from reference TRBV5-1 and TRBJ1-5, the complete variable domain is KAGVTQTPRYLIKTRGQQVTLSCSPISGHRSVSWYQQTPGQGLQFLFEYFSETQRNKGNFPGRFSGRQFSNSRSEMNVSTLELGDSALYLCASSLDGEQPQHFGDGTRLSIL.

This clone came up once. V usage is TRBV5-8 and J usage is TRBJ2-6; 7 bases agree with TRBD1. The CDR3 extends over 18 amino acids. The junction had 10 bases not matched to a gene; V was cut back by 4 bases and J by 0 bases. Germline V gene data show CDR1 as SGHTS and CDR2 as YDEGEE. CDR3 residues: CASSRGQVSRSGANVLTF. In DNA form, the CDR3 reads TGTGCCAGCAGCAGAGGACAGGTTTCCCGCTCTGGGGCCAACGTCCTGACTTTC.

The chain has TRBV5-1 and TRBJ2-1; D is undetermined. Trimming left V 0 bases short and J 5 bases short, with 6 bases between. The germline CDR1 and CDR2 sequences are SGHRS and YFSETQ. The CDR3 is 13 amino acids. DNA for the CDR3: TGCGCCAGCAGCTTGGTGCTGAACAATGAGCAGTTCTTC. Translating it yields CASSLVLNNEQFF.

The chain recombines TRBV7-2 with TRBJ2-1; D not certain. Trimming left V 3 bases short and J 8 bases short, with 17 bases between. The CDR3 length is 15 residues. Germline lookup yields CDR1 SGHTA and CDR2 FQGNSA. CDR3 loop: CASSFANKVVDEQFF. CDR3 DNA sequence: TGTGCCAGCAGCTTCGCGAACAAGGTCGTGGATGAGCAGTTCTTC.

V gene TRBV5-6 combines with J gene TRBJ1-1; no firm D call. CDR3 size: 14 residues. Trimming cost V 0 bases and J 1 base, with 7 bases left between them. Germline CDR1 SGHDT, CDR2 YYEEEE. The DNA for the CDR3 is TGTGCCAGCAGCTTGGGGATTTCGAACACTGAAGCTTTCTTT. It is translated as CASSLGISNTEAFF.

The CDR3 region has the DNA TGCAGCGTTGGGGCGGGGAACACTGAAGCTTTCTTT. It codes for CSVGAGNTEAFF. The chain carries TRBV29-1 and TRBJ1-1; D remains ambiguous. The V gene's germline CDR1 is SQVTM and CDR2 ANQGSEA. V was cut by 4 bases and J by 1 base, with 7 bases left in between. CDR3 length: 12 amino acids. The whole variable domain, remainder taken from reference TRBV29-1 and TRBJ1-1, is SAVISQKPSRDICQRGTSLTIQCQVDSQVTMMFWYRQQPGQSLTLIATANQGSEATYESGFVIDKFPISRPNLTFSTLTVSNMSPEDSSIYLCSVGAGNTEAFFGQGTRLTVV.

The chain employs TRBV6-5 and TRBJ1-2, with 7 bases fitting TRBD1. The CDR3 extends over 12 amino acids. V gave up 8 bases and J gave up 4 bases; unmatched junction bases: 4. Germline V gene data show CDR1 as MNHEY and CDR2 as SVGAGI. The CDR3 bases are TGTGCCAGCTTAACAGGGGCCTATGGCTACACCTTC. Its translation is CASLTGAYGYTF.

The chain recombines TRBV19 with TRBJ1-2, with D possibly matching TRBD1 (5 bases). V was pared by 6 bases and J by 3 bases, with 20 bases between. CDR1 is LNHDA, CDR2 SQIVND, per germline (reference sequence). The CDR3 has 16 residues. The CDR3 DNA reads as TGTGCCAGTAGAGGAGGAGGCAGGGTCATGGACTATGGCTACACCTTC. It specifies CASRGGGRVMDYGYTF.

This clone showed up just a few times. The CDR3 here is CASLGGASDTQYF. CDR3 DNA sequence: TGTGCCAGCCTTGGGGGGGCTTCAGATACGCAGTATTTT. The chain employs TRBV2 and TRBJ2-3; D may be TRBD2 (7 bases). Trimming removed 8 bases from V and 4 bases from J, with 13 bases in between. Germline loops: CDR1 SNHLY, CDR2 FYNNEI. This CDR3 contains 13 residues.

The rearrangement links TRBV29-1 to TRBJ2-1; the D gene is possibly TRBD1 (6 bases). Deletions cut 5 bases from V and 3 bases from J, with 11 bases between. The CDR3 runs to 13 residues. CDR1 and CDR2 from the germline V gene are SQVTM and ANQGSEA. The DNA of the CDR3 is TGCAGCGTTCCGACAGGTCTCTACAATGAGCAGTTCTTC. It is translated as CSVPTGLYNEQFF.

In its sample, this clone was seen a few times. This chain uses TRBV25-1 with TRBJ2-3, with D possibly being TRBD2 (6 bases). In germline, CDR1 is MGHDK, CDR2 SYGVNS. The CDR3 is 16 residues long. V gave up 0 bases and J gave up 1 base, with 11 bases separating them. The CDR3 nucleotides are TGTGCCAGCAGTGAATATAGACTAGGTGGCACAGATACGCAGTATTTT. Amino acids: CASSEYRLGGTDTQYF.

The V gene is TRBV25-1, the J gene TRBJ2-3; D call uncertain. Germline V CDR1 and CDR2: MGHDK, SYGVNS. The CDR3 has 14 residues. With 1 base removed from V and 2 bases from J, the gap between germline ends came to 7 bases. The CDR3 loop is CASSEFKPTDTQYF. DNA of the CDR3: TGTGCCAGCAGTGAATTCAAACCCACAGATACGCAGTATTTT.

The chain combines TRBV4-1 with TRBJ2-1, with D maybe TRBD1 (6 bases). The CDR3 length is 13 residues. Trimming took off 3 bases at V and 9 bases at J, with 12 bases between the two ends. Germline CDR1 reads MGHRA; CDR2 reads YSYEKL. The CDR3 sequence: CASSHATGGEQFF. The DNA for the CDR3 is TGCGCCAGCAGCCACGCGACAGGAGGTGAGCAGTTCTTC.